Presented here are 25 T cell receptor beta chains from one specimen sequenced in a study of breast tumors, draining lymph nodes, adjacent tissues. Breast cancer patients provided tissue from their axillary draining lymph nodes. MiXCR, run by TCRdb on the multiplex PCR reads, gives a single entry per CDR3 protein. The table records about 270,000 distinct CDR3 sequences, 30% of them present only once. Sequencing was performed on axillary lymph node tissue. Every receptor here comes from a female donor with breast cancer. Some clones in this sample may be carry-over from other donors' samples.

A few counts support this clonotype. V is TRBV3-1 and J is TRBJ2-2, with 8 bases lining up with TRBD2. V lost 3 bases and J lost 4; bases outside the gene matches: 7. CDR1 LGHDT and CDR2 YNNKEL come from the germline V gene (reference sequence). CDR3 length: 16 residues. CDR3 sequence (DNA): TGTGCCAGCAGCCATACACAACTAGCGGCCACCGGGGAGCTGTTTTTT. Amino acids: CASSHTQLAATGELFF.

A note on this clonotype: The missing conserved phenylalanine or tryptophan at the end of this CDR3 makes a read error likely. The chain combines TRBV20-1 with TRBJ2-7; D is tentatively TRBD1 or TRBD2 (5 bases each). This CDR3 region has 13 residues. Per germline, CDR1 DFQATT and CDR2 SNEGSKA (reference sequence). Deletions cut 3 bases from V and 7 bases from J, with 16 bases between. The CDR3 is CSARATGPGEQYL. The CDR3 DNA reads as TGCAGTGCTAGGGCCACGGGGCCGGGAGAGCAGTACCTC.

This clonotype has a count of ten or more. This chain connects TRBV11-2 to TRBJ2-2; unclear D gene. V was pared by 6 bases and J by 4 bases, with 9 bases between. Germline loops: CDR1 SGHAT, CDR2 FQNNGV. The CDR3 totals 13 residues. The CDR3 DNA sequence: TGTGCCAGCAGTTTGGAGTTCACCGGGGAGCTGTTTTTT. It codes for CASSLEFTGELFF. Combining the CDR3 with reference TRBV11-2 and TRBJ2-2 gives the whole variable domain EAGVAQSPRYKIIEKRQSVAFWCNPISGHATLYWYQQILGQGPKLLIQFQNNGVVDDSQLPKDRFSAERLKGVDSTLKIQPAKLEDSAVYLCASSLEFTGELFFGEGSRLTVL.

This clonotype has a count of ten or more. The chain carries TRBV10-1 and TRBJ2-2; 10 bases agree with TRBD1. Trimming removed 3 bases from V and 5 bases from J; junction bases left unmatched: 6. Germline V gene lookup returns CDR1 WNHNN and CDR2 SYGVQD (reference sequence). CDR3 length equals 16 residues. The CDR3 is CASSDRDRGPTGELFF. In DNA form, the CDR3 reads TGCGCCAGCAGTGACCGGGACAGGGGACCTACCGGGGAGCTGTTTTTT.

The table lists this clonotype with a few counts. In nucleotides, the CDR3 is TGTGCCACACAAACCGCAGGGGGTTATAATTCACCCCTCCACTTT. Translated, it gives CATQTAGGYNSPLHF. The V and J genes are TRBV28 and TRBJ1-6, with 7 bases identical to TRBD1. CDR1 is MDHEN and CDR2 is SYDVKM in the germline V gene. Unmatched junction bases numbered 10, after V lost 10 bases and J lost 4 bases. The length of the CDR3 is 15 residues. Variable domain in full (rest from reference TRBV28 and TRBJ1-6): DVKVTQSSRYLVKRTGEKVFLECVQDMDHENMFWYRQDPGLGLRLIYFSYDVKMKEKGDIPEGYSVSREKKERFSLILESASTNQTSMYLCATQTAGGYNSPLHFGNGTRLTVT.

At least ten counts were recorded for this clonotype. CDR3 sequence (DNA): TGCAGTGCTAGAGAGCGTTACAGGGCCAGCACAGATACGCAGTATTTT. Protein: CSARERYRASTDTQYF. V gene TRBV20-1 combines with J gene TRBJ2-3; D may be TRBD1 (6 bases). CDR1 is DFQATT, CDR2 SNEGSKA, per germline (reference sequence). The CDR3 totals 16 residues. Between the trimmed V and J ends, which lost 0 bases and 0 bases, there was a span of 13 bases.

This clonotype appeared once. The gene calls are TRBV24-1 and TRBJ2-1, with D uncertain. The CDR3 sequence is 13 residues long. Germline V gene sequence: CDR1 KGHDR, CDR2 SFDVKD. V lost 0 bases, J lost 15 bases, and 14 bases lay in between. The CDR3: CATSDLHGLCRFF. As DNA, the CDR3 is TGTGCCACCAGTGATTTGCACGGGTTATGCCGGTTCTTC.

This rearrangement joins TRBV11-3 to TRBJ1-1; D call uncertain. The CDR3 is 13 amino acids. V was clipped by 2 bases and J by 6 bases, with 10 bases between them. Germline loops: CDR1 SGHNT, CDR2 YENEEA. CDR3 nucleotides: TGTGCCAGCAGCTTATACCGGAGCCCTGAAGCTTTCTTT. Protein product: CASSLYRSPEAFF.

V is TRBV7-8 and J is TRBJ2-3; 10 bases agree with TRBD2. The length of the CDR3 is 17 residues. The germline gives CDR1 SGHVS, CDR2 FQNEAQ. V gave up 5 bases and J gave up 2 bases; unmatched junction bases: 10. The CDR3 nucleotides read TGTGCCAGCAGCCCTTCGACTAGCGGGCCGCCCACAGATACGCAGTATTTT. This codes for CASSPSTSGPPTDTQYF.

This clonotype has at least ten counts. V and J are TRBV9 and TRBJ2-2, with D possibly being TRBD2 (6 bases). Germline V gene sequence: CDR1 SGDLS, CDR2 YYNGEE. The CDR3 has 16 amino acids. The V end lost 3 bases, the J end lost 6 bases, and 18 bases lay between the germline ends. CDR3 amino acids: CASSDHLPREAGELFF. CDR3 sequence (DNA): TGTGCCAGCAGCGACCACCTACCTAGGGAGGCCGGGGAGCTGTTTTTT.

This clonotype has a count of ten or more. The chain carries TRBV4-1 and TRBJ2-5, with D unresolved. Germline CDR1 is MGHRA and CDR2 is YSYEKL. The CDR3 loop spans 13 amino acids. V was pared by 4 bases and J by 9 bases, with 15 bases between. The CDR3 region has the DNA TGCGCCAGCAGCCCCCCTCTAGGCAGGCCCCAGTACTTC. Translated: CASSPPLGRPQYF.

In regard to this clonotype: One end of the junction varies from germline; a read error may be responsible. The CDR3 region is CVSSPSGTGGATPLHF. Here the CDR3 DNA reads TGTGTCAGCTCACCATCCGGGACAGGGGGCGCGACACCCCTCCACTTT. The J gene is TRBJ1-6, the V gene TRBV18; 12 bases fit TRBD1. Germline V gene data show CDR1 as KGHSH and CDR2 as LQKENI. This CDR3 has 16 residues.

This clonotype has at least ten counts. The V call is TRBV11-2, the J call TRBJ2-1; 8 nucleotides align to TRBD2. Germline loops: CDR1 SGHAT, CDR2 FQNNGV. Trimming took 5 bases from V and 6 from J; bases not matched to a gene: 12. This CDR3 region has 16 residues. Written as DNA, the CDR3 is TGTGCCAGCAGCCCTAGCAGCGGGAGAATTAGCAATGAGCAGTTCTTC. Translating gives CASSPSSGRISNEQFF.

There are many counts of this clonotype. The chain has TRBV20-1 and TRBJ2-1; D may be TRBD2 (6 bases). This CDR3 has 12 residues. Germline loops: CDR1 DFQATT, CDR2 SNEGSKA (reference sequence). The germline V and J ends were trimmed by 6 bases and 15 bases, with 21 bases remaining between them. CDR3 sequence (DNA): TGCAGTGCCACCATCGTTGGGGGAGGTCCGTTCTTC. Its protein product is CSATIVGGGPFF.

This clonotype was seen repeatedly, ten times or more. The chain employs TRBV20-1 and TRBJ1-2, with D hard to call. Per germline, CDR1 DFQATT and CDR2 SNEGSKA (reference sequence). V was shortened by 0 bases and J by 7 bases, with 6 bases between the two germline ends. There are 11 residues in the CDR3. In DNA, the CDR3 is TGCAGTGCTAGAGATCGCGGTGGCTACACCTTC. Its translation: CSARDRGGYTF.

There are many counts of this clonotype. V is TRBV10-3 and J is TRBJ2-3, with D possibly matching TRBD2 (6 bases). From germline, CDR1 is ENHRY and CDR2 SYGVKD. The V end lost 6 bases, the J end lost 2 bases, and 15 bases lay between the germline ends. This CDR3 is 15 amino acids long. The CDR3 bases are TGTGCCATCAGAGTCCTAGCGATCTCCACAGATACGCAGTATTTT. Amino acids: CAIRVLAISTDTQYF.

A word on this clonotype: At one boundary the junction diverges from the germline segment, which might be a read error. The rearrangement links TRBV10-3 to TRBJ1-6, with TRBD1 matching 8 bases. CDR1 is ENHRY, CDR2 SYGVKD, per germline. This CDR3 is 15 amino acids long. CDR3 nucleotide sequence: TGTGCCATCAGTACAGGGGGATCCCATAATCCACCCCTCCACTTT. Translation gives CAISTGGSHNPPLHF.

This clonotype occurred many times. The V gene is TRBV2, the J gene TRBJ2-4; D is undetermined. CDR1 is SNHLY and CDR2 is FYNNEI in the germline V gene. With 4 bases removed from V and 0 bases from J, the gap between germline ends came to 7 bases. The CDR3 is 14 amino acids. CDR3 region: CASSVGRAKNIQYF. Written as DNA, the CDR3 is TGTGCCAGCAGTGTGGGCAGAGCCAAAAACATTCAGTACTTC.

This clonotype showed up just once. Its ends do not fully match the called genes, so a read error is possible. This chain uses TRBV7-8 with TRBJ1-6; no definite D call. The CDR3 has 14 amino acids. CDR1 and CDR2 from the germline V gene are SGHVS and FQNEAQ. The DNA for the CDR3 is TGTGCCAGCGGCTTAGGCCCGGAGAGACCACCCCTCCACTTT. Its translation: CASGLGPERPPLHF.

This clonotype was found many times. This sequence joins TRBV20-1 and TRBJ2-3; 7 positions agree with TRBD2. The germline CDR1 and CDR2 sequences are DFQATT and SNEGSKA (reference sequence). V was pared by 1 base and J by 0 bases, with 10 bases of the junction left unmatched. The CDR3 consists of 17 residues. The CDR3 nucleotides read TGCAGTGCTAGAGGCGGGAGTCTGGCTGGGAGCACAGATACGCAGTATTTT. As protein: CSARGGSLAGSTDTQYF.

This clonotype was observed at least ten times. DNA for the CDR3: TGCAGTGCCTACGGGAGGGGGGCGGCAGATACGCAGTATTTT. Translating it yields CSAYGRGAADTQYF. The chain combines TRBV20-1 with TRBJ2-3, with 8 nucleotides matching TRBD2. CDR1 is DFQATT and CDR2 is SNEGSKA in the germline V gene (reference sequence). The J segment lost 4 bases and the V segment lost 6 bases, leaving 9 bases of the junction unmatched. This CDR3 comprises 14 residues.

There are many counts of this clonotype. This chain connects TRBV9 to TRBJ1-2; 9 nucleotides line up with TRBD1. J was trimmed by 4 bases and V by 4 bases; bases with no gene match: 17. The length of the CDR3 is 18 residues. Germline V gene data show CDR1 as SGDLS and CDR2 as YYNGEE. The CDR3 reads CASSSAQHRDRAVYGYTF. The DNA of the CDR3 is TGTGCCAGCAGCAGCGCCCAACACCGGGACAGGGCCGTCTATGGCTACACCTTC.

With respect to this clonotype: This may be a read error: a much more frequent sequence differs by one nucleotide. This chain links TRBV20-1 with TRBJ2-7; D is undetermined. The CDR3 spans 12 residues. Trimming took off 1 base at V and 5 bases at J, with 9 bases between the two ends. The germline V gene encodes CDR1 DFQATT and CDR2 SNEGSKA (reference sequence). The CDR3 DNA reads as TGCAGTGCTAGAGGTCATAACCACGAGCAGTACTTC. This sequence encodes CSARGHNHEQYF.

The count of this clonotype is one. With a much larger clone just one base away, this may be a read error. This rearrangement joins TRBV5-4 to TRBJ2-7; D ambiguous. This CDR3 region has 13 residues. V lost 2 bases and J lost 6, with 12 bases in between. CDR1 SGHNT and CDR2 YYREEE come from the germline V gene (reference sequence). The CDR3 loop is CASSFSTSGEQYF. The CDR3 region has the DNA TGTGCCAGCAGCTTTAGTACATCGGGCGAGCAGTACTTC.

The chain is built from TRBV2 and TRBJ1-2, with 9 nucleotides matching TRBD1. CDR3 length: 15 amino acids. Germline values: CDR1 SNHLY, CDR2 FYNNEI. V gave up 3 bases and J gave up 4 bases; unmatched junction bases: 6. This CDR3 is CASSEGQGGIYGYTF. The CDR3 nucleotides are TGTGCCAGCAGTGAGGGACAGGGAGGCATCTATGGCTACACCTTC.